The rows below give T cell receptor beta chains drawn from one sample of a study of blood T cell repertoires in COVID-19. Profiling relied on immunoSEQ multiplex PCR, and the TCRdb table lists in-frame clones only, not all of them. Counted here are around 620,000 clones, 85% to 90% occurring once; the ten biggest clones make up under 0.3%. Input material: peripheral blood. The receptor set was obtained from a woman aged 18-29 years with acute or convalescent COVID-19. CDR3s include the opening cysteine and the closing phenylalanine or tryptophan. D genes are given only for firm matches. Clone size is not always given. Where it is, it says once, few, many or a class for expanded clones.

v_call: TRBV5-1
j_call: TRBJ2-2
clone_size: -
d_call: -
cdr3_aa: CASSLGGGRGTGELFF
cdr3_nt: TGCGCCAGCAGCTTGGGGGGAGGTCGTGGCACCGGGGAGCTGTTTTTT

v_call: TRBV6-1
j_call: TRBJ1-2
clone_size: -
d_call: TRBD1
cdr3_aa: CASSEGDRVGYGYTF
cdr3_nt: TGTGCCAGCAGTGAAGGGGACAGGGTAGGCTATGGCTACACCTTC

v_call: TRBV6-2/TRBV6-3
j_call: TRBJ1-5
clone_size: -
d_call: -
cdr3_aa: CASSPPDSSIGTQHF
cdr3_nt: TGTGCCAGCAGTCCACCAGATAGCAGTATCGGGACCCAGCATTTT

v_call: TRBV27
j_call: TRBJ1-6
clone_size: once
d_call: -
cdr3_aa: CASSWQNNNSPLHF
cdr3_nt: TGTGCCAGCAGTTGGCAGAACAATAATTCACCCCTCCACTTT

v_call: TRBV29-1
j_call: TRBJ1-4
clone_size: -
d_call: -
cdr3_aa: CSAGPTISGEKLFF
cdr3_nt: TGCAGCGCTGGTCCCACGATTTCAGGGGAAAAACTGTTTTTT

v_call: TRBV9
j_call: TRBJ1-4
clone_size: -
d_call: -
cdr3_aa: CASSGGSNEKLFF
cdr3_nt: TGTGCCAGCAGCGGGGGCTCAAATGAAAAACTGTTTTTT

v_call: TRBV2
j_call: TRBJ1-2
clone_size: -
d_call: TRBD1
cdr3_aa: CAVQGVPYGYTF
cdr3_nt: TGTGCCGTCCAGGGGGTACCCTATGGCTACACCTTC

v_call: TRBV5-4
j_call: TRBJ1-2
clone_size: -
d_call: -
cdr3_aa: CASSANRDTRITYGYTF
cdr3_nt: TGTGCCAGCAGCGCAAACCGGGACACCCGAATTACCTATGGCTACACCTTC

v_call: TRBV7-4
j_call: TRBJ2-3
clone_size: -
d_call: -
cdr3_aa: CASSSYYVGGEPPVYF
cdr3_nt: TGTGCCAGCAGCTCCTACTATGTTGGCGGGGAGCCCCCCGTTTATTTT

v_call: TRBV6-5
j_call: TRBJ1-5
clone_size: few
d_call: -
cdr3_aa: CASIIQGGNQPQHF
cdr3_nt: TGTGCCAGCATTATCCAGGGTGGAAATCAGCCCCAGCATTTT

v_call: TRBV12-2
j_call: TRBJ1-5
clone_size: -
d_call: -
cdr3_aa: CASRLGHCNQPQHF
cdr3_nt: TGTGCAAGTCGCCTCGGACACTGCAATCAGCCCCAGCATTTT

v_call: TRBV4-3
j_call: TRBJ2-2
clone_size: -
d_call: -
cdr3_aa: CASSQDLRGGELFF
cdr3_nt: TGCGCCAGCAGCCAAGATCTAAGAGGCGGGGAGCTGTTTTTT

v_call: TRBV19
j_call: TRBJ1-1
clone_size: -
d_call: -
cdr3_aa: CASSRIQGAAFF
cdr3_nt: TGTGCCAGTAGTAGAATCCAAGGGGCAGCTTTCTTT

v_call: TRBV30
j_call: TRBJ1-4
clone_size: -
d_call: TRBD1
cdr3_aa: CAWGQGVSTNEKLFF
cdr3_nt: TGTGCCTGGGGACAGGGGGTGTCGACTAATGAAAAACTGTTTTTT

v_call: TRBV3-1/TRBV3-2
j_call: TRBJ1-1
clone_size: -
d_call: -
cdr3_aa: CASSQGATANTEAFF
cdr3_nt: TGTGCCAGCAGCCAAGGGGCGACAGCGAACACTGAAGCTTTCTTT

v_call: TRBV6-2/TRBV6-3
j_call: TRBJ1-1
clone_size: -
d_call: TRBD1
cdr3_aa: CASSPSDREAFF
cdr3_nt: TGTGCCAGCAGTCCCTCGGACAGGGAAGCTTTCTTT

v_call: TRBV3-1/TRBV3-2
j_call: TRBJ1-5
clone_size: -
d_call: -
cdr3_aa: CASSQARVSNQPQHF
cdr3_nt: TGTGCCAGCAGCCAAGCCAGGGTTAGCAATCAGCCCCAGCATTTT

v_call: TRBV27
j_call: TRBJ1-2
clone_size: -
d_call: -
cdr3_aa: CASSLTGSNYGYTF
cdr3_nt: TGTGCCAGCAGTTTAACAGGGTCTAACTATGGCTACACCTTC

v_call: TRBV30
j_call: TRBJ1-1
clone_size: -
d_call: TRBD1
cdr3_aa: CAWSVNLRGAEAFF
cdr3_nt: TGTGCCTGGAGTGTAAATCTCAGGGGGGCTGAAGCTTTCTTT

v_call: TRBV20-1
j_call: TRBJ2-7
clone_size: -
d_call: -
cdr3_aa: CSASQGAGDSYEQYF
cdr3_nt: TGCAGTGCTAGTCAGGGGGCGGGGGATTCCTACGAGCAGTACTTC

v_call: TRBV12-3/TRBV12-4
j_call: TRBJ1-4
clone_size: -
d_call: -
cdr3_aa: CASSFGQSKLFF
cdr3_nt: TGTGCCAGCAGTTTTGGGCAGTCAAAACTGTTTTTT

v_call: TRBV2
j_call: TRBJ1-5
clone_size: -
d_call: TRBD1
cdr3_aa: CASSATGAGYSNQPQHF
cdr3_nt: TGTGCCAGCAGCGCGACAGGGGCGGGTTACAGCAATCAGCCCCAGCATTTT

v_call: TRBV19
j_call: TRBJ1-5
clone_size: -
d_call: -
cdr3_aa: CASSPVDSSNQPQHF
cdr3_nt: TGTGCCAGTAGCCCGGTCGACTCAAGCAATCAGCCCCAGCATTTT

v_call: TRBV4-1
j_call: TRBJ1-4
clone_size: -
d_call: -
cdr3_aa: CASSPTENEKLFF
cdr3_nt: TGCGCCAGCAGCCCTACCGAAAATGAAAAACTGTTTTTT

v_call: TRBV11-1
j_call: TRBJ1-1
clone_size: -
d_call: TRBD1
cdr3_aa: CASSFDRVTEAFF
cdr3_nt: TGTGCCAGCAGCTTCGACAGGGTCACTGAAGCTTTCTTT

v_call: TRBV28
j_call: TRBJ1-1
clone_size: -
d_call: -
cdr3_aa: CASSLHRVNTEAFF
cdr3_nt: TGTGCCAGCAGTTTGCACAGGGTGAACACTGAAGCTTTCTTT

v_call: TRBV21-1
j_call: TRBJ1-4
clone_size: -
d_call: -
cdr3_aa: CASSKAGHFATNEKLFF
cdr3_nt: TGTGCCAGCAGCAAGGCTGGACACTTTGCAACTAATGAAAAACTGTTTTTT

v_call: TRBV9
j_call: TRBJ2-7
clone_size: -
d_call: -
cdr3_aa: CASSVQDSYEQYF
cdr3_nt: TGTGCCAGCAGCGTACAGGACTCCTACGAGCAGTACTTC

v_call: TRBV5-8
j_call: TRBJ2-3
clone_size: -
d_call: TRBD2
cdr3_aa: CASSYSGGTPSYTDTQYF
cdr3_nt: TGTGCCAGCAGCTATAGCGGGGGGACCCCCTCGTACACAGATACGCAGTATTTT